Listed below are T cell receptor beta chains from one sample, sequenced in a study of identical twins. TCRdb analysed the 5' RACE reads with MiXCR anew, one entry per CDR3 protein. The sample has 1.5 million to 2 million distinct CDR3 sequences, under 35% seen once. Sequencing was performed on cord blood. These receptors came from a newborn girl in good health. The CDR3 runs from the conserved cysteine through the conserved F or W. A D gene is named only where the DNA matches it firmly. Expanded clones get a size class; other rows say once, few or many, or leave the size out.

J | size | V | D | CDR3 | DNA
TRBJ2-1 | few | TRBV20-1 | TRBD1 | CSAIGQGKYNEQFF | TGCAGTGCTATCGGACAGGGCAAATACAATGAGCAGTTCTTC
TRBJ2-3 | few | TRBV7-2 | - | CASSLAGVNRDTQYF | TGTGCCAGCAGCTTAGCGGGGGTAAACCGAGATACGCAGTATTTT
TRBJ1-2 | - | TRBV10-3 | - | CAISGEGMGYGYTF | TGTGCCATCAGTGGAGAGGGGATGGGCTATGGCTACACCTTC
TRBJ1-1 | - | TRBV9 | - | CASSKGSGTEAFF | TGTGCCAGCAGCAAAGGGTCTGGGACTGAAGCTTTCTTT
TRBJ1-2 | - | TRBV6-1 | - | CASSESQGFGYTF | TGTGCCAGCAGTGAGTCCCAGGGGTTTGGCTACACCTTC
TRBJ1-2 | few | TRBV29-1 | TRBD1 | CSGSDRKGGGYTF | TGCAGCGGGTCGGACAGGAAGGGTGGTGGCTACACCTTC
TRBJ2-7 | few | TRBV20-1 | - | CSARDLGFSYEQYF | TGCAGTGCTAGAGACTTAGGGTTCTCCTACGAGCAGTACTTC
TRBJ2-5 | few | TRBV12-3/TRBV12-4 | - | CASSLRALREETQYF | TGTGCCAGCAGTTTACGTGCTCTCAGGGAAGAGACCCAGTACTTC
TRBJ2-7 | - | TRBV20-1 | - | CSAKDGPNEQYF | TGCAGTGCTAAGGACGGTCCCAACGAGCAGTACTTC
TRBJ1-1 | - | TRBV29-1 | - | CSVVPQRGTEAFF | TGCAGCGTGGTACCACAGCGGGGGACTGAAGCTTTCTTT
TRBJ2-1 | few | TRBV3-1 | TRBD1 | CASSQGRGHGNEQFF | TGTGCCAGCAGCCAGGGCAGGGGGCATGGGAATGAGCAGTTCTTC
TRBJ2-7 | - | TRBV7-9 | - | CASSSRLAYEQYF | TGTGCCAGCAGCTCACGACTAGCCTACGAGCAGTACTTC
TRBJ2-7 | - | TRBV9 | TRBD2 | CASSPLAGAPGEQYF | TGTGCCAGCAGCCCGCTAGCGGGGGCGCCGGGCGAGCAGTACTTC
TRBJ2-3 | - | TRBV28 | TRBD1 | CASSFGQGEVIRTDTQYF | TGTGCCAGCAGTTTTGGACAGGGGGAGGTAATACGCACAGATACGCAGTATTTT
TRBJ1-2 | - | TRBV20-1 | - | CSARVTGTANYGYTF | TGCAGTGCTAGAGTTACGGGCACAGCTAACTATGGCTACACCTTC
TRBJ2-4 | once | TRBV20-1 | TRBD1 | CSAMGGTGVSDEQYF | TGCAGTGCTATGGGGGGGACAGGGGTTTCAGATGAGCAGTACTTC
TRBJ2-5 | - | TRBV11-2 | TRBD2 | CASSSTSPGGPKETQYF | TGTGCCAGCAGCTCTACTTCCCCGGGGGGGCCCAAAGAGACCCAGTACTTC
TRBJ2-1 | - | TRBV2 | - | CASSEGGLPSYNEQFF | TGTGCCAGCAGTGAGGGGGGACTGCCCTCCTACAATGAGCAGTTCTTC
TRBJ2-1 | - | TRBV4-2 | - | CASSPLGGGNLNEQFF | TGTGCCAGCAGCCCTCTGGGGGGCGGAAACCTCAATGAGCAGTTCTTC
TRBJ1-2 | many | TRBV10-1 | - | CASSDYGYTF | TGTGCCAGCAGTGACTATGGCTACACCTTC